Below, 13 T cell receptor beta chains from the same sample are listed, as sequenced in a study of T cell responses to AZD1222 COVID-19 vaccine. The table came from immunoSEQ multiplex PCR; TCRdb's copy has only in-frame clones and leaves some out. The sample carries over 100,000 clones, 75% to 90% recorded once. Source: peripheral blood, taken on day 0 of AZD1222 vaccination. Every receptor here comes from an adult in good health.

The genes are TRBV5-1 and TRBJ2-1; 12 bases are shared with TRBD2. There are 18 residues in the CDR3. V shed 1 base and J 7 bases; nucleotides not matched to a gene: 12. CDR1 and CDR2 from the germline V gene are SGHRS and YFSETQ. The CDR3 DNA follows: TGCGCCAGCAGCTTGAGTACTAGCGGGAGGCTCCTAACGAATGAGCAGTTCTTC. Protein product: CASSLSTSGRLLTNEQFF.

This chain connects TRBV5-6 to TRBJ2-2, with 8 bases fitting TRBD1. Losses at the gene ends were 2 bases for V and 2 bases for J; bases not matched to a gene: 8. The CDR3 has 17 residues. Germline V gene lookup returns CDR1 SGHDT and CDR2 YYEEEE. For the CDR3, the DNA is TGTGCCAGCAGCTTATATGGGGACAGGTCAAACACCGGGGAGCTGTTTTTT. The encoded protein is CASSLYGDRSNTGELFF.

The V and J genes are TRBV6-4 and TRBJ1-4; D may be TRBD1 (5 bases). The length of the CDR3 is 11 residues. Per germline, CDR1 MRHNA and CDR2 SNTAGT. V shed 11 bases and J shed 8 bases, with 12 bases lying between them. The DNA of the CDR3 is TGTGCCCCGGGGGAGACCGAAAAACTGTTTTTT. Its translation: CAPGETEKLFF.

The gene calls are TRBV6-6 and TRBJ1-2; D perhaps matches TRBD1 (5 bases). The germline gives CDR1 MNHNY, CDR2 SVGAGI (reference sequence). V was shortened by 0 bases and J by 6 bases, with 17 bases between the two germline ends. The CDR3 is made up of 16 amino acids. In DNA, the CDR3 is TGTGCCAGCAGTTACTCGAGGGGTTTCACCCTGGATGGCTACACCTTC. Protein: CASSYSRGFTLDGYTF.

The CDR3 DNA is TGTGCCAGCAGCCTAGGGGGACTAGCGGCAGAGACCCAGTACTTC. Translation gives CASSLGGLAAETQYF. This chain connects TRBV9 to TRBJ2-5; 11 bases agree with TRBD2. CDR3 length equals 15 residues. V lost 4 bases to trimming and J lost 4 bases; unmatched junction nucleotides: 6. In germline, CDR1 is SGDLS, CDR2 YYNGEE.

The chain recombines TRBV28 with TRBJ1-4, with a possible D match to TRBD1 (5 bases). Trimming pared 1 base from V and 11 bases from J, leaving 14 bases between. This CDR3 is 14 amino acids long. Looked up from germline, CDR1 is MDHEN and CDR2 is SYDVKM. CDR3 region: CASSLSGIGEKLFF. CDR3 bases: TGTGCCAGCAGTTTATCAGGGATTGGAGAGAAACTGTTTTTT.

This clone was seen a single time. The chain employs TRBV3-1 (or the pseudogene TRBV3-2) and TRBJ1-2, with 8 bases identical to TRBD1. Trimming took 5 bases from V and 5 from J; bases not matched to a gene: 7. Germline V lookup: CDR1 LGHDT, CDR2 YNNKEL (reference sequence). The CDR3 length is 14 residues. The CDR3 loop is CASSFGQGGYGYTF. The CDR3 nucleotides read TGTGCCAGCAGCTTTGGACAGGGAGGATATGGCTACACCTTC.

The sample holds one count of this clone. V usage is TRBV27 and J usage is TRBJ2-3; D is possibly TRBD1 or TRBD2 (6 bases each). Germline V CDR1 and CDR2: MNHEY, SMNVEV (reference sequence). Trimming took 5 bases from V and 4 from J, leaving 13 bases between them. The CDR3 loop spans 14 amino acids. CDR3 DNA sequence: TGTGCCAGCAGTCTAGGGGGGAGCGCAGATACGCAGTATTTT. Protein: CASSLGGSADTQYF.

The J gene is TRBJ1-2, the V gene TRBV11-2, with D unclear. The V gene's germline CDR1 is SGHAT and CDR2 FQNNGV. The V and J ends lost 2 bases and 7 bases respectively, with 11 bases between them. The CDR3 length is 13 residues. CDR3 nucleotide sequence: TGTGCCAGCAGCTTATCGGGTGGATCTGGCTACACCTTC. Its translation is CASSLSGGSGYTF.

The rearrangement uses TRBV28 and TRBJ1-1; D not certain. Trimming stripped 5 bases from V and 5 bases from J, with 15 bases between. This CDR3 spans 14 amino acids. The V gene's germline CDR1 is MDHEN and CDR2 SYDVKM. CDR3 in DNA: TGTGCCAGCAGTAGAGTAGGGTTCAATACTGAAGCTTTCTTT. Amino acid sequence: CASSRVGFNTEAFF.

Written as DNA, the CDR3 is TGTGCCAGCAGCGCCGGGACAGGGCCCTTCTACGAGCAGTACTTC. Protein sequence: CASSAGTGPFYEQYF. The J gene is TRBJ2-7, the V gene TRBV7-8; 9 bases match TRBD1. This CDR3 spans 15 amino acids. After removal of 5 bases from V and 3 bases from J, the junction contained 8 bases not matched to a gene. The V gene's germline CDR1 is SGHVS and CDR2 FQNEAQ.

The chain employs TRBV19 and TRBJ1-1, with D maybe TRBD1 (5 bases). The V and J ends lost 2 bases and 3 bases respectively, with 16 bases between them. The CDR3 is 16 amino acids. Germline V lookup: CDR1 LNHDA, CDR2 SQIVND (reference sequence). CDR3 sequence (DNA): TGTGCCAGTAGTATACTATCGGCCAGGGCCTACACTGAAGCTTTCTTT. Translation: CASSILSARAYTEAFF.

The chain couples TRBV29-1 to TRBJ1-2, with 7 bases fitting TRBD1. The V gene end was trimmed by 3 bases and the J gene end by 7 bases; junction bases not matched to a gene: 2. This CDR3 spans 11 amino acids. In germline, CDR1 is SQVTM, CDR2 ANQGSEA. CDR3 in amino acids: CSVETGIGYTF. The CDR3 nucleotides read TGCAGCGTTGAGACAGGGATTGGCTACACCTTC.